The 5 T cell receptor beta chains listed next were all sequenced from one sample in a study of blood T cell repertoires in COVID-19. Profiling relied on immunoSEQ multiplex PCR, and the TCRdb table lists in-frame clones only, not all of them. The sample yields about 300,000 clones, 80% to 90% seen once. Material for sequencing was PBMCs or T cells enriched from blood (not recorded which). The receptors were sampled from a man aged 30 to 45 who had recovered from COVID-19.

The V call is TRBV29-1, the J call TRBJ2-1, with 12 bases matching TRBD1. Germline V gives CDR1 SQVTM, CDR2 ANQGSEA. The CDR3 is 15 residues long. The V gene end was trimmed by 6 bases and the J gene end by 5 bases; junction bases not matched to a gene: 8. The CDR3 DNA is TGCAGCGTAAACCCGGGACAGGGGGCCCACAATGAGCAGTTCTTC. Protein product: CSVNPGQGAHNEQFF.

The CDR3 region is CASSLRSGSQETQYF. The CDR3 region has the DNA TGCGCCAGCAGCTTAAGATCGGGAAGTCAAGAGACCCAGTACTTC. The chain recombines TRBV5-1 with TRBJ2-5; D is possibly TRBD2 (5 bases). The CDR3 covers 15 residues. The V gene lost 2 bases and the J gene lost 2 bases, with 13 bases spanning the gap. Germline V CDR1 and CDR2: SGHRS, YFSETQ.

The chain has TRBV7-2 and TRBJ2-1; 11 bases fit TRBD2. CDR1 and CDR2 from the germline V gene are SGHTA and FQGNSA. After removal of 5 bases from V and 4 bases from J, the junction contained 4 bases not matched to a gene. The length of the CDR3 is 15 residues. The CDR3 DNA is TGTGCCAGCAGCCCCGGGACTAGCGGATACAATGAGCAGTTCTTC. Its translation is CASSPGTSGYNEQFF.

V gene TRBV27 combines with J gene TRBJ2-3, with D possibly TRBD2 on 6 matching bases. The CDR3 runs 15 residues. V lost 1 base and J lost 0, with 8 bases in between. In germline, CDR1 is MNHEY, CDR2 SMNVEV (reference sequence). The CDR3 coding sequence is TGTGCCAGCAGTTTATTAGCGGTTAGCACAGATACGCAGTATTTT. It yields the protein CASSLLAVSTDTQYF.

This clone appeared once. This CDR3 reads CASSLDVIRLNYGYTF. The CDR3 DNA is TGTGCCAGCAGCTTAGATGTGATACGACTTAACTATGGCTACACCTTC. This chain joins TRBV13 and TRBJ1-2; D not resolved. The CDR3 covers 16 residues. Germline values: CDR1 PRHDT, CDR2 FYEKMQ (reference sequence). With 1 base removed from V and 1 base from J, the gap between germline ends came to 13 bases.